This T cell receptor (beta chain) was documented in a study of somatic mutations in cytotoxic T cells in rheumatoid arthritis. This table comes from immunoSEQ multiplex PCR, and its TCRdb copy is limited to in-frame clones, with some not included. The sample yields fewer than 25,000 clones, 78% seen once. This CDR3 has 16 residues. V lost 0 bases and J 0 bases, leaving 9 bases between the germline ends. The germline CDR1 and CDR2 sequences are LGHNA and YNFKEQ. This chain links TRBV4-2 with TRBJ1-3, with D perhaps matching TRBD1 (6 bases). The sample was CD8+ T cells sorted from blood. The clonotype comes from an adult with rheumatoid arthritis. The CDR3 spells CASSQDQGLSGNTIYF. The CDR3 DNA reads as TGTGCCAGCAGCCAAGATCAGGGGCTCTCTGGAAACACCATATATTTT.